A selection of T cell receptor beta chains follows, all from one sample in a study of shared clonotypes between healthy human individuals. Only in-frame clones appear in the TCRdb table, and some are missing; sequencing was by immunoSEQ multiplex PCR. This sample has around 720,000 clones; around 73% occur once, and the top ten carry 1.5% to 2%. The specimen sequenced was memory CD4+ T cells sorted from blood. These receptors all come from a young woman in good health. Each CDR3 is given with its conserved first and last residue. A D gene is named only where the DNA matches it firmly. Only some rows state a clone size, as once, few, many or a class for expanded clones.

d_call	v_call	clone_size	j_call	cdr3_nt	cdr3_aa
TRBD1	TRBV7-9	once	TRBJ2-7	TGTGCCAGCAGCCCCCAGGGGGACTACGAGCAGTACTTC	CASSPQGDYEQYF
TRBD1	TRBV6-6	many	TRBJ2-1	TGTGCCAGCGGAAACAGGGGGAACTTTGGTAATGAGCAGTTCTTC	CASGNRGNFGNEQFF
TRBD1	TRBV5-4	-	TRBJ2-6	TGTGCCAGCAGCGACCGGGACAGGGGGTCTGGGGCCAACGTCCTGACTTTC	CASSDRDRGSGANVLTF
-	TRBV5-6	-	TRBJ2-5	TGTGCCAGCAGCTATGGGACGAGCTACCAAGAGACCCAGTACTTC	CASSYGTSYQETQYF
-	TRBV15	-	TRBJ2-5	TGTGCCACCAGGACTCGACTAGGCCCAGAGACCCAGTACTTC	CATRTRLGPETQYF
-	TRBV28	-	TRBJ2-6	TGTGCCAGCAGTTTTCGGAAAACTGGGGCCAACGTCCTGACTTTC	CASSFRKTGANVLTF
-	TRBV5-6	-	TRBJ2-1	TGTGCCAGCAGCTTGGTTTTTGAGCAGTTCTTC	CASSLVFEQFF
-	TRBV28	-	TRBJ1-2	TGTGCCAGCAGACGGACAGTTAGACACTATGGCTACACCTTC	CASRRTVRHYGYTF
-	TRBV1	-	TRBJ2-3	TGCACCAGCAGCCAAAGAGGGGACAGGGAGCCGGGGACCACAGATACGCAGTATTTT	CTSSQRGDREPGTTDTQYF
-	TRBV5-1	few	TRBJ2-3	TGCGCCAGCAGCTATGGACAGGAGGGTCCCCATACGCAGTATTTT	CASSYGQEGPHTQYF
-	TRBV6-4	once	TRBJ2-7	TGTGCCAGCACCGCCCGACTGAACTACGATGGGCAGTACTTC	CASTARLNYDGQYF
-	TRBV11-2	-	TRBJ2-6	TGTGCCAGCACACACGGCTCTGGGGCCAACGTCCTGACTTTC	CASTHGSGANVLTF
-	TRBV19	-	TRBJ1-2	TGTGCCAGTAGTCCCCTAATTAATACAGGGAGGATAAACTATGGCTACACCTTC	CASSPLINTGRINYGYTF
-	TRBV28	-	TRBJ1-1	TGTGCCAGCAACGAACAGGTGGGGAACACTGAAGCTTTCTTT	CASNEQVGNTEAFF
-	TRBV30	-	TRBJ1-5	TGTGCCTGGGGAGGACGGCTCAATCAGCCCCAGCATTTT	CAWGGRLNQPQHF
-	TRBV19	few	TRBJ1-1	TGTGCCAGTAAGGAGGGGATGAACACTGAAGCTTTCTTT	CASKEGMNTEAFF
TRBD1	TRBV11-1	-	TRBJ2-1	TGTGCCAGCAGCTCCGGACAGGGATACAATGAGCAGTTCTTC	CASSSGQGYNEQFF
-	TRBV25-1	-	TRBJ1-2	TGTGCGAGCTCCAGGAACTATGGCTACACCTTC	CASSRNYGYTF
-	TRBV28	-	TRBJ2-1	TGTGCCAGCAGAGGGGACGTGACTGGTTACTGGCAGATAACCCCTGAGCAGTTCTTC	CASRGDVTGYWQITPEQFF
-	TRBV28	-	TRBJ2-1	TGTGCCAGCAGTACATGGAGGGGTGAGCAGTTCTTC	CASSTWRGEQFF
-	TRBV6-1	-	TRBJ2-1	TGTGCCAGCAGGGCAGGGAGCAATGTCAATGAGCAGTTCTTC	CASRAGSNVNEQFF
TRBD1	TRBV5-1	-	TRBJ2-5	TGCGCCAGCAGCTTTCGTGACAGGGGGCTACAGTACTTC	CASSFRDRGLQYF
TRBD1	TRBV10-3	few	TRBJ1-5	TGTGCCATCAGTGAGTCAACAGGGGGTAACAATCAGCCCCAGCATTTT	CAISESTGGNNQPQHF
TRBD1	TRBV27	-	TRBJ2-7	TGTGCCAGCAGTTTAGGAAGGACAGGGGGAACAAGGTTGTACTTC	CASSLGRTGGTRLYF
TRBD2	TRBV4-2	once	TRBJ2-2	TGTGCCAGCAGCCAAGATGTGGGGGCGGGAGGGCCTGGGGAGCTGTTTTTT	CASSQDVGAGGPGELFF
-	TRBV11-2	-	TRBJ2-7	TGTGCCAGCAGCGGAAATAGCGCTACTGTATCCTACGAGCAGTACTTC	CASSGNSATVSYEQYF
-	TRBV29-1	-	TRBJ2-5	TGCAGCGTTGGGGGCGGGGGCCCAGGAGAGACCCAGTACTTC	CSVGGGGPGETQYF
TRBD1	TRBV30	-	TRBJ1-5	TGTGCCTGGGGGACAGGGACTGGGCCCCAGCATTTT	CAWGTGTGPQHF
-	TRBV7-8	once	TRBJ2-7	TGTGCCACCTTGTCCTTTGGGGTGGAGTCCTACGAGCAGTACTTC	CATLSFGVESYEQYF
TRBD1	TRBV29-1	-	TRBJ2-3	TGCAGCGTTACCCAGACAGGGTTGGGCACAGATACGCAGTATTTT	CSVTQTGLGTDTQYF
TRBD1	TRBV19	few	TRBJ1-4	TGTGCCAGTAGCGACGACAGGGGGAGTCGGGAAAAACTGTTTTTT	CASSDDRGSREKLFF
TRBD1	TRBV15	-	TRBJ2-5	TGTGCCACCAGCAGAGATTATGCGGACAGGGGGACAGAGACCCAGTACTTC	CATSRDYADRGTETQYF
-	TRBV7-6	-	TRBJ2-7	TGTGCCAGCAGCGGACGACAGGACTTCGAGCAGTACTTC	CASSGRQDFEQYF
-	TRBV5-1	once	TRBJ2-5	TGCGCCAGCAGCTTGGAAGGCCAAGAGACCCAGTACTTC	CASSLEGQETQYF
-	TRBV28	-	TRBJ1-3	TGTGCCAGCAGTCCCGGACAGTTGTCTGGAAACACCATATATTTT	CASSPGQLSGNTIYF
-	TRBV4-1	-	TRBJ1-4	TGCGCCAGCAGCCTAATCGGGGGAGGGAATGAAAAACTGTTTTTT	CASSLIGGGNEKLFF
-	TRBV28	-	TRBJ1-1	TGTGCCAGCAGTTTACAACAGCTGAACGGGGAAGCTTTCTTT	CASSLQQLNGEAFF
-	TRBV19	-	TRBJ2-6	TGTGCCAGTAGTATCCGCGGCAGCCCCTCTGGGGCCAACGTCCTGACTTTC	CASSIRGSPSGANVLTF
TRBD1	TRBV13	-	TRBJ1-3	TGTGCCAGCAGCTTAGGGCAGGGGGCGTCTGGAAACACCATATATTTT	CASSLGQGASGNTIYF
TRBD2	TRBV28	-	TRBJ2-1	TGTGCCAGCAGTTTACAATGGACTAGCGGGAGGGCCATGGTCAATGAGCAGTTCTTC	CASSLQWTSGRAMVNEQFF